This TCR beta chain was sequenced in a study of PD-1 blockade in mismatch repair-deficient tumors. TCRdb's copy holds only in-frame clones and misses some; the assay was immunoSEQ multiplex PCR. Of under 25,000 clones listed, 82% are singletons. The receptor was isolated from an adult with mismatch repair-deficient cancer. The sequenced sample was PBMCs, obtained 52 weeks after starting pembrolizumab.

CDR3: CASSPWDRSIVHEQYF. Here the CDR3 DNA reads TGTGCCAGCAGCCCCTGGGACAGGTCAATTGTCCACGAGCAGTACTTC. The chain joins TRBV11-2 to TRBJ2-7; 8 nucleotides align to TRBD1. This CDR3 comprises 16 residues. Trimming at V came to 5 bases and at J to 5 bases, leaving 14 bases not matched to a gene. Germline V gene lookup returns CDR1 SGHAT and CDR2 FQNNGV.